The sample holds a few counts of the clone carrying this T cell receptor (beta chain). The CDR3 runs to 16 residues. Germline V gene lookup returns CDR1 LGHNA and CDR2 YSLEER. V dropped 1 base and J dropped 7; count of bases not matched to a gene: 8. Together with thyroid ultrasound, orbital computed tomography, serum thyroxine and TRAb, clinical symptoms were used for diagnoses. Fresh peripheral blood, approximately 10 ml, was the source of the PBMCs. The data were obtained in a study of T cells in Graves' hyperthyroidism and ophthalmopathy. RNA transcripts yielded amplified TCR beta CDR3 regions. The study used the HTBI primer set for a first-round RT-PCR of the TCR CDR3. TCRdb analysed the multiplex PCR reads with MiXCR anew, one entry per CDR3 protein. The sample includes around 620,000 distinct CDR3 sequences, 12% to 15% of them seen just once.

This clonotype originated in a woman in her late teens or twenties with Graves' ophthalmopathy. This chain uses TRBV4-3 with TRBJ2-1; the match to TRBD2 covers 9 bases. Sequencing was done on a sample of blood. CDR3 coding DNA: TGCGCCAGCAGCCAAGGCGTAGCGGGAGTTCTTAATGAGCAGTTCTTC. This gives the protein CASSQGVAGVLNEQFF.